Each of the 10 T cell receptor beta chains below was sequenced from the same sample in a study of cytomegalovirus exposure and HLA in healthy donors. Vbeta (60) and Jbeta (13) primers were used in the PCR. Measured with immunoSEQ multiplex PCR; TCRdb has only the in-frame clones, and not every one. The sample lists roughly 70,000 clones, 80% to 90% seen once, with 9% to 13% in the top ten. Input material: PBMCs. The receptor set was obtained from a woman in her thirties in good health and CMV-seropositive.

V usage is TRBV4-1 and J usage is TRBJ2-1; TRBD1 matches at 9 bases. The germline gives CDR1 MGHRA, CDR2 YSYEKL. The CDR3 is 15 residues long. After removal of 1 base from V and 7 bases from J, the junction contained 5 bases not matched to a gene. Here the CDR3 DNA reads TGCGCCAGCAGCCAAGGGGCCGGGACAGGGAATGAGCAGTTCTTC. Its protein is CASSQGAGTGNEQFF.

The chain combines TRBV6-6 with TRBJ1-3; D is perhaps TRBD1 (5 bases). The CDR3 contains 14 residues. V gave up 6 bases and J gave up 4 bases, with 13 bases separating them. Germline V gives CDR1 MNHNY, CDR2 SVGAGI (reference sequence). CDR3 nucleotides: TGTGCCAGCAGACGCGGGGGTTACGGAAACACCATATATTTT. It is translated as CASRRGGYGNTIYF.

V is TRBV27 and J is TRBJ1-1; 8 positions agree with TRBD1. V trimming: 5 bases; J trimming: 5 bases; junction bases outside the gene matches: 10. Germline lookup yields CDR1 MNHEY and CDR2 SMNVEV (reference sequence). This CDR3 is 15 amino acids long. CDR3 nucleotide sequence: TGTGCCAGCAGTCCAAGGACAGGGCGCACAACTGAAGCTTTCTTT. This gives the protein CASSPRTGRTTEAFF.

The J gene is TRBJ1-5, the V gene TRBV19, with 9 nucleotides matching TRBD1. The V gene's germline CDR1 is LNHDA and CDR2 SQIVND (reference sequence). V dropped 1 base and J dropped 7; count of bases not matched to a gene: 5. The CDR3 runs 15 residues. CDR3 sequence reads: CASSIGGTGLQPQHF. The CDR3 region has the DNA TGTGCCAGTAGTATAGGCGGGACAGGGTTGCAGCCCCAGCATTTT.

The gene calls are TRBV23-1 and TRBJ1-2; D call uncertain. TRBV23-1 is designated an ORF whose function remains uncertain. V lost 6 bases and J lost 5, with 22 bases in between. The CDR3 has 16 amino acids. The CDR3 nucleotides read TGCGCCAGCAGCCAAGAGCCCGAAGGCGCGCGGTATGGCTACACCTTC. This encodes CASSQEPEGARYGYTF.

As DNA, the CDR3 is TGCGCCAGCAGCTCGAGGCCCAAACCGGGACTAGCGGGAGTCCCGTACAATGAGCAGTTCTTC. It translates to CASSSRPKPGLAGVPYNEQFF. The V and J genes are TRBV5-1 and TRBJ2-1, with 14 positions matching TRBD2. Germline CDR1 reads SGHRS; CDR2 reads YFSETQ. The length of the CDR3 is 21 residues. Trimming removed 3 bases from V and 4 bases from J; junction bases left unmatched: 18. Variable domain in full (rest from reference TRBV5-1 and TRBJ2-1): KAGVTQTPRYLIKTRGQQVTLSCSPISGHRSVSWYQQTPGQGLQFLFEYFSETQRNKGNFPGRFSGRQFSNSRSEMNVSTLELGDSALYLCASSSRPKPGLAGVPYNEQFFGPGTRLTVL.

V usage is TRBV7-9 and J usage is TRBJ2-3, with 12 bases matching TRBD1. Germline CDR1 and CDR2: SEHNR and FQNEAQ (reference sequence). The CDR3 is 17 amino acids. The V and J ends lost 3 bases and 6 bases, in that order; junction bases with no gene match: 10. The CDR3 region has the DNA TGTGCCAGCAGCTTGGATCCGGGACAGGGGGCGCAGGATACGCAGTATTTT. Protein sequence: CASSLDPGQGAQDTQYF.

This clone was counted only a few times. The CDR3 region has the DNA TGTGCCAGCAGTTCGCCCAGGGGGCACAAAGGAAACACCATATATTTT. This gives the protein CASSSPRGHKGNTIYF. The gene calls are TRBV28 and TRBJ1-3; TRBD1 aligns across 8 bases. With V trimmed by 4 bases and J by 4 bases, 9 bases remained unmatched. The CDR3 totals 16 residues. Germline CDR1 and CDR2: MDHEN and SYDVKM. The whole variable domain, filled in from reference TRBV28 and TRBJ1-3, reads DVKVTQSSRYLVKRTGEKVFLECVQDMDHENMFWYRQDPGLGLRLIYFSYDVKMKEKGDIPEGYSVSREKKERFSLILESASTNQTSMYLCASSSPRGHKGNTIYFGEGSWLTVV.

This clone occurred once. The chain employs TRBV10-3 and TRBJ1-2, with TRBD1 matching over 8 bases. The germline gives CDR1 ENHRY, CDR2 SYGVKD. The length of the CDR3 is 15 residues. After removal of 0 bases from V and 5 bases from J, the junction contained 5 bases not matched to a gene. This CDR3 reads CAISESTGEGYGYTF. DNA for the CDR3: TGTGCCATCAGTGAGTCGACAGGGGAGGGGTATGGCTACACCTTC.

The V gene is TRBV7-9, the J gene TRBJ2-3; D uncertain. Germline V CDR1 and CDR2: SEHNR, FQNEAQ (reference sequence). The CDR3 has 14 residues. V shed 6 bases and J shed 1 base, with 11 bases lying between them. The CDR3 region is CASSRDIGTDTQYF. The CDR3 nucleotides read TGTGCCAGCAGTCGCGACATAGGCACAGATACGCAGTATTTT.